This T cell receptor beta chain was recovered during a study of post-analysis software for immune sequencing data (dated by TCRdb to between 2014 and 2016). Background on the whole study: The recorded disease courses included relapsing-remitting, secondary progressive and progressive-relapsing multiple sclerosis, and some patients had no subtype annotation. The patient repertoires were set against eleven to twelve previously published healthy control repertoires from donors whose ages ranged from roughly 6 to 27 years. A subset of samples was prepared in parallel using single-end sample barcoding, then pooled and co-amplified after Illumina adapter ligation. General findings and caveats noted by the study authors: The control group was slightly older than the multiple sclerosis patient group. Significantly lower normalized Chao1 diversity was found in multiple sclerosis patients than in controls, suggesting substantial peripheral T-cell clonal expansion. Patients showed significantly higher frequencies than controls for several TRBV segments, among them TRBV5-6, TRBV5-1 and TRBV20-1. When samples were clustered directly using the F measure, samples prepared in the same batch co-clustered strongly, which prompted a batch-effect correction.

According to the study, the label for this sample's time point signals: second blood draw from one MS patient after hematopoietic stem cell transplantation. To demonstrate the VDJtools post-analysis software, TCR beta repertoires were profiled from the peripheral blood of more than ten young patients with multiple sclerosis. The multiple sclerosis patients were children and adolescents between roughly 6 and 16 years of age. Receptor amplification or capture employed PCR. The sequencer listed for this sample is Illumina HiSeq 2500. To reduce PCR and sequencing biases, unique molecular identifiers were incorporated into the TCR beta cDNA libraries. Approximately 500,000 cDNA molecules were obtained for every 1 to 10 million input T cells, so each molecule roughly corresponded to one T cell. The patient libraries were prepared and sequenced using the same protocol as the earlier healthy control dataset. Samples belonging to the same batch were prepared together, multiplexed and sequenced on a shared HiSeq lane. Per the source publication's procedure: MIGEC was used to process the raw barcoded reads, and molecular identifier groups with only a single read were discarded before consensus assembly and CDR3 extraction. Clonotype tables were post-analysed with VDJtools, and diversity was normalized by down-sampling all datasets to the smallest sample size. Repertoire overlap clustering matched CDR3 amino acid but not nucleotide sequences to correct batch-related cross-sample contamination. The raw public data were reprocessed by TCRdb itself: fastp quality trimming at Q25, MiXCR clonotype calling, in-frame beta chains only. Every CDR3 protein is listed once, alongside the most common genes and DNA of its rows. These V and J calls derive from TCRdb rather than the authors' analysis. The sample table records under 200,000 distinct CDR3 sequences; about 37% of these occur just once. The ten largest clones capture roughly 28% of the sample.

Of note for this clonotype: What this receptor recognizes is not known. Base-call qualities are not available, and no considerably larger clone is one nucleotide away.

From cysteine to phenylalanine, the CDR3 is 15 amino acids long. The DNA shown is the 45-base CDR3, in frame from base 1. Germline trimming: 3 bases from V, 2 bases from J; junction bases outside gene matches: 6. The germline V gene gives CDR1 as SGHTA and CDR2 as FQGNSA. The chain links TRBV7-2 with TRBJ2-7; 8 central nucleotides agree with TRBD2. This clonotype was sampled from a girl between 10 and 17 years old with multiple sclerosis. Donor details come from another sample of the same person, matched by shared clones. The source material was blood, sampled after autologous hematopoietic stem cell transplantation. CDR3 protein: CASSFESGSPYEQYF. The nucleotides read TGTGCCAGCAGCTTTGAAAGCGGGAGCCCCTACGAGCAGTACTTC.